The present entry profiles one T cell receptor (beta chain) with its context. Its cognate antigen is unknown. TCRdb re-called the PCR reads through MiXCR, storing one row per CDR3 protein. The repertoire holds 30,000 or so distinct CDR3 sequences, approximately 51% seen once, with more than 5% in the top ten. This sample is part of a study of vaccination and CD4 T cells after COVID-19. Turning to the study itself: The post-COVID sampling time was a median roughly 100 days after diagnosis, ranging from 35 to 161. Sampling that followed vaccination took place a median around 70 days after dose two, within a range of 14 to 241.

Time point here: late sampling 161 to 241 days after vaccination in a few convalescent patients. Positive PCR tests came between March and December 2020, ahead of the US Alpha, Beta and Delta variants. Study-level points and caveats: Spike mono-reactivity was found in 304 of the 307 vaccine-specific clones identified in convalescent patients.

V was trimmed by 4 bases and J by 7 bases, leaving 5 bases between them. CDR1 SGHTA and CDR2 FQGNSA come from the germline V gene. The CDR3 length is 12 residues. The sample in question was CD4+ T cells from blood, obtained about 7 months after SARS-CoV-2 vaccination. The rearrangement links TRBV7-2 to TRBJ1-6; D is unclear. This receptor was taken from a human donor who had recovered from COVID-19. CDR3 sequence reads: CASSSPNSPLHF. The CDR3 DNA is TGTGCCAGCAGCTCTCCCAATTCACCCCTCCACTTT.